Listed here are 3 T cell receptor beta chains from one sample, sequenced in a study of blood T cell repertoires in COVID-19. Profiled with immunoSEQ multiplex PCR; TCRdb holds only in-frame clones, not every one. Here the sample spans approximately 200,000 clones, about 84% being singletons. Sequenced input: PBMCs or T cells enriched from blood (not recorded which). The receptor set was obtained from a man aged 55 to 70 who had recovered from COVID-19.

A few counts support this clone. The chain is built from TRBV5-1 and TRBJ1-1; TRBD1 matches 9 bases. CDR3 length: 17 amino acids. The germline V gene has CDR1 SGHRS and CDR2 YFSETQ. V lost 4 bases, J lost 7 bases, and 17 bases stayed unmatched. The CDR3 here is CASSPLHGTGNFGEAFF. The CDR3 coding sequence is TGCGCCAGCAGCCCCCTACATGGGACAGGGAATTTTGGTGAAGCTTTCTTT.

CDR3 region: CASSPGYEQFF. The DNA for the CDR3 is TGTGCCAGCAGCCCAGGGTATGAGCAGTTCTTC. The chain has TRBV7-2 and TRBJ2-1; maybe TRBD1 (5 bases). Trimming took 5 bases from V and 8 from J, leaving 7 bases between them. CDR1 is SGHTA and CDR2 is FQGNSA in the germline V gene. This CDR3 comprises 11 residues.

The V gene is TRBV3-1 (or the pseudogene TRBV3-2), the J gene TRBJ2-5; TRBD2 matches 13 bases. This CDR3 has 19 residues. Germline-derived CDR1 and CDR2 are LGHDT and YNNKEL (reference sequence). After removal of 4 bases from V and 5 bases from J, the junction contained 16 bases not matched to a gene. In nucleotides, the CDR3 is TGTGCCAGCAGCCTCGAGGTTCCCGGGACTAGCGGGGCTAGGGAGACCCAGTACTTC. This encodes CASSLEVPGTSGARETQYF.